One sample yielded the 26 T cell receptor beta chains listed below, sequenced in a study of shared clonotypes between healthy human individuals. Assay used: immunoSEQ multiplex PCR; TCRdb lists only in-frame clones, some missing. Among over a million clones listed, more than 65% were seen once. What was sequenced was memory CD4+ T cells sorted from blood. The subset was: CD45RA-negative fraction. The receptors originated from a man between 18 and 35 years old in good health.

On this clone: The identical CDR3 is also encoded by other nucleotide sequences in the sample. The chain combines TRBV19 with TRBJ2-3, with D possibly matching TRBD2 (5 bases). The CDR3 length is 14 residues. Germline values: CDR1 LNHDA, CDR2 SQIVND (reference sequence). Trimming left V 1 base short and J 0 bases short, with 5 bases between. CDR3 DNA: TGTGCCAGTAGTATAGGCGGGAGCACAGATACGCAGTATTTT. Translation: CASSIGGSTDTQYF.

The chain carries TRBV2 and TRBJ1-2; possibly TRBD1 for D (6 bases). Trimming stripped 6 bases from V and 7 bases from J, with 15 bases between. Germline CDR1 reads SNHLY; CDR2 reads FYNNEI. This CDR3 spans 13 amino acids. The chain's CDR3 is CASRVGGRGGYTF. The CDR3 nucleotides are TGTGCCAGCAGGGTCGGGGGGCGCGGTGGCTACACCTTC.

The chain joins TRBV30 to TRBJ2-2, with D tentatively TRBD1 (5 bases). V was cut by 0 bases and J by 7 bases, with 12 bases left in between. Germline CDR1 and CDR2: GTSNPN and SVGIG (reference sequence). The CDR3 contains 14 residues. CDR3 bases: TGTGCCTGGAGTGTACGCAGGGTGGTCGGGGAGCTGTTTTTT. Encoded protein: CAWSVRRVVGELFF.

CDR3 region: CAWSANSYNEQFF. The CDR3 region has the DNA TGTGCCTGGAGTGCGAATTCTTACAATGAGCAGTTCTTC. V gene TRBV30 combines with J gene TRBJ2-1, with D unclear. Trimming pared 1 base from V and 4 bases from J, leaving 8 bases between. Germline assignment: CDR1 GTSNPN and CDR2 SVGIG (reference sequence). This CDR3 is 13 amino acids long.

V usage is TRBV7-6 and J usage is TRBJ2-1; D may be TRBD1 or TRBD2 (6 bases each). This CDR3 is built from 21 residues. V lost 2 bases and J lost 0, with 26 bases in between. The V gene's germline CDR1 is SGHVS and CDR2 FNYEAQ. The CDR3 bases are TGTGCCAGCAGCTTAACGGGGGCTAGCGCACGGCTGTTTAGCTCCTACAATGAGCAGTTCTTC. This translates into CASSLTGASARLFSSYNEQFF. The full variable domain, its missing parts supplied by reference TRBV7-6 and TRBJ2-1, is GAGVSQSPRYKVTKRGQDVALRCDPISGHVSLYWYRQALGQGPEFLTYFNYEAQQDKSGLPNDRFSAERPEGSISTLTIQRTEQRDSAMYRCASSLTGASARLFSSYNEQFFGPGTRLTVL.

The chain joins TRBV7-2 to TRBJ2-5, with TRBD1 as a possible D gene (6 bases). The germline CDR1 and CDR2 sequences are SGHTA and FQGNSA. V shed 0 bases and J shed 0 bases, with 11 bases lying between them. The length of the CDR3 is 16 residues. The CDR3 nucleotides are TGTGCCAGCAGCTTAGCGGGGACAAACAACCAAGAGACCCAGTACTTC. Amino acid sequence: CASSLAGTNNQETQYF. Full variable domain (remainder filled in from reference TRBV7-2 and TRBJ2-5): GAGVSQSPSNKVTEKGKDVELRCDPISGHTALYWYRQSLGQGLEFLIYFQGNSAPDKSGLPSDRFSAERTGGSVSTLTIQRTQQEDSAVYLCASSLAGTNNQETQYFGPGTRLLVL.

This chain uses TRBV4-1 with TRBJ1-6; 7 nucleotides align to TRBD1. This CDR3 contains 15 residues. CDR1 and CDR2 from the germline V gene are MGHRA and YSYEKL. Losses at the gene ends were 1 base for V and 7 bases for J; bases not matched to a gene: 4. CDR3 protein: CASSQVRGDNSPLHF. CDR3 in DNA: TGCGCCAGCAGCCAAGTCAGGGGGGACAATTCACCCCTCCACTTT.

This clone has a handful of counts. Other DNA sequences of this sample code for an identical CDR3. This chain links TRBV6-1 with TRBJ2-7; D gene unclear. CDR1 is MNHNS, CDR2 SASEGT, per germline. Trimming cost V 4 bases and J 2 bases, with 9 bases left between them. This CDR3 has 13 amino acids. CDR3 DNA: TGTGCCAGCAGTGCCCGCAGTACCTACGAGCAGTACTTC. It yields the protein CASSARSTYEQYF.

This rearrangement joins TRBV7-8 to TRBJ2-7; TRBD1 matches at 8 bases. Trimming at V came to 1 base and at J to 4 bases, leaving 0 bases not matched to a gene. The CDR3 has 13 amino acids. Looked up from germline, CDR1 is SGHVS and CDR2 is FQNEAQ. CDR3 in amino acids: CASSLDRGYEQYF. The CDR3 DNA is TGTGCCAGCAGCTTAGACAGGGGGTACGAGCAGTACTTC.

The CDR3: CASSPLRSSHNEQFF. The CDR3 region has the DNA TGCGCCAGCAGCCCTTTACGGAGCAGTCACAATGAGCAGTTCTTC. The chain is built from TRBV5-1 and TRBJ2-1; D unclear. The germline V and J ends were trimmed by 4 bases and 5 bases, with 16 bases remaining between them. Germline V gene lookup returns CDR1 SGHRS and CDR2 YFSETQ. This CDR3 has 15 residues.

The chain links TRBV7-3 to TRBJ2-7, with 10 nucleotides matching TRBD1. This CDR3 spans 15 amino acids. From germline, CDR1 is SGHTA and CDR2 FQGTGA. Trimming took 2 bases from V and 4 from J; bases not matched to a gene: 5. The CDR3 nucleotides are TGTGCCAGCAGCTTAGCCGGGACAGGGGTATACGAGCAGTACTTC. This encodes CASSLAGTGVYEQYF. Full variable domain (missing parts from reference TRBV7-3 and TRBJ2-7): GAGVSQTPSNKVTEKGKYVELRCDPISGHTALYWYRQSLGQGPEFLIYFQGTGAADDSGLPNDRFFAVRPEGSVSTLKIQRTERGDSAVYLCASSLAGTGVYEQYFGPGTRLTVT.

The chain links TRBV4-1 to TRBJ1-5, with TRBD1 matching 9 bases. The CDR3 has 16 amino acids. Losses at the gene ends were 4 bases for V and 5 bases for J; bases not matched to a gene: 9. Germline V CDR1 and CDR2: MGHRA, YSYEKL. CDR3 sequence: CASSRIGTGTDQPQHF. CDR3 bases: TGCGCCAGCAGCCGAATCGGGACAGGGACCGATCAGCCCCAGCATTTT.

The rearrangement links TRBV29-1 to TRBJ2-5; TRBD2 aligns across 9 bases. Germline V lookup: CDR1 SQVTM, CDR2 ANQGSEA. V lost 4 bases and J lost 5; bases outside the gene matches: 8. CDR3 size: 14 residues. The CDR3 here is CSVGNVAGVETQYF. The CDR3 DNA reads as TGCAGCGTTGGGAATGTAGCGGGAGTGGAGACCCAGTACTTC.

The V and J genes are TRBV7-3 and TRBJ1-1; TRBD1 is a possible D gene (6 bases). The CDR3 is 15 residues long. Trimming removed 5 bases at V and 3 bases at J, with 16 bases between. Germline assignment: CDR1 SGHTA and CDR2 FQGTGA. CDR3 sequence: CASSPSRGGHTEAFF. For the CDR3, the DNA is TGTGCCAGCAGCCCATCTAGGGGGGGACACACTGAAGCTTTCTTT.

This clone was counted between two and nine times. This chain links TRBV10-2 with TRBJ1-1; D might be TRBD1 (6 bases). Germline V gene sequence: CDR1 WSHSY, CDR2 SAAADI. The CDR3 has 13 residues. V was shortened by 5 bases and J by 5 bases, with 12 bases between the two germline ends. The CDR3 DNA reads TGCGCCAGCAGTAAACAGGGAGGGACTGAAGCTTTCTTT. This codes for CASSKQGGTEAFF.

This chain links TRBV5-4 with TRBJ2-1; TRBD2 matches 9 bases. The V gene's germline CDR1 is SGHNT and CDR2 YYREEE (reference sequence). Trimming cost V 0 bases and J 4 bases; bases outside gene matches: 2. The CDR3 is 15 amino acids. CDR3 nucleotide sequence: TGTGCCAGCAGCTTGGTGACTAGCGGATACAATGAGCAGTTCTTC. It is translated as CASSLVTSGYNEQFF.

J is TRBJ1-1 and V is TRBV28; no definite D call. CDR3 length: 14 residues. Germline V gene lookup returns CDR1 MDHEN and CDR2 SYDVKM. V gave up 6 bases and J gave up 1 base, with 12 bases separating them. The CDR3 DNA reads TGTGCCAGCAGCAGGACTGCCTGGAACACTGAAGCTTTCTTT. Translating gives CASSRTAWNTEAFF.

The gene calls are TRBV28 and TRBJ2-7; D unclear. V shed 3 bases and J shed 3 bases, with 9 bases lying between them. The CDR3 contains 13 residues. CDR1 and CDR2 from the germline V gene are MDHEN and SYDVKM. CDR3 nucleotide sequence: TGTGCCAGCAGTTTTCCCACCGGCTACGAGCAGTACTTC. This translates into CASSFPTGYEQYF. Looking up the rest from reference TRBV28 and TRBJ2-7 gives the full variable domain: DVKVTQSSRYLVKRTGEKVFLECVQDMDHENMFWYRQDPGLGLRLIYFSYDVKMKEKGDIPEGYSVSREKKERFSLILESASTNQTSMYLCASSFPTGYEQYFGPGTRLTVT.

The chain is built from TRBV18 and TRBJ2-7, with D tentatively TRBD1 (6 bases). Looked up from germline, CDR1 is KGHSH and CDR2 is LQKENI. With 2 bases removed from V and 2 bases from J, the gap between germline ends came to 7 bases. The CDR3 contains 13 residues. CDR3 residues: CASSPAGAYEQYF. The CDR3 coding sequence is TGTGCCAGCTCACCAGCAGGGGCCTACGAGCAGTACTTC.

This clone was found once. The chain carries TRBV28 and TRBJ1-4; maybe TRBD1 (6 bases). V was cut by 4 bases and J by 4 bases, with 10 bases left in between. CDR1 MDHEN and CDR2 SYDVKM come from the germline V gene. The CDR3 runs 14 residues. CDR3 sequence reads: CASSSQGLNEKLFF. The CDR3 region has the DNA TGTGCCAGCAGTTCGCAGGGGCTTAATGAAAAACTGTTTTTT.

The rearrangement uses TRBV10-3 and TRBJ2-7, with TRBD1 as a possible D gene (6 bases). The CDR3 spans 14 residues. Deletions cut 4 bases from V and 4 bases from J, with 14 bases between. Germline V gene lookup returns CDR1 ENHRY and CDR2 SYGVKD. In DNA, the CDR3 is TGTGCCATCAGTGTTCTCGACAGGTCTTACGAGCAGTACTTC. Amino acid sequence: CAISVLDRSYEQYF.

This chain joins TRBV6-1 and TRBJ2-7; 10 positions match TRBD1. Germline loops: CDR1 MNHNS, CDR2 SASEGT. The CDR3 has 14 residues. Trimming removed 8 bases from V and 3 bases from J; junction bases left unmatched: 7. CDR3 bases: TGTGCCAGCGGGAGGGGACAGGGGAGCTACGAGCAGTACTTC. Its protein is CASGRGQGSYEQYF.

This clone appeared a few times. The rearrangement joins TRBV27 to TRBJ1-4; D not resolved. Germline CDR1 MNHEY, CDR2 SMNVEV (reference sequence). This CDR3 contains 18 residues. Deletions cut 5 bases from V and 4 bases from J, with 23 bases between. The CDR3 DNA reads as TGTGCCAGCAGTCCCTCTGGTGGCCTCAGTTTCCTTAATGAAAAACTGTTTTTT. This translates into CASSPSGGLSFLNEKLFF.

This chain joins TRBV19 and TRBJ2-5, with D perhaps matching TRBD2 (5 bases). The CDR3 is 14 amino acids. Trimming took off 5 bases at V and 4 bases at J, with 14 bases between the two ends. CDR1 is LNHDA, CDR2 SQIVND, per germline (reference sequence). The CDR3 DNA follows: TGTGCCAGTAGTCCCCTCGGCCGGGGAGAGACCCAGTACTTC. Translation gives CASSPLGRGETQYF.

In this sample, this clone turned up a few times. The chain carries TRBV2 and TRBJ1-5, with D unresolved. Germline CDR1 is SNHLY and CDR2 is FYNNEI. Deletions cut 6 bases from V and 0 bases from J, with 12 bases between. This CDR3 has 15 residues. The CDR3 DNA reads TGTGCCAGCAGGCCGTCCGAGCTTAGCAATCAGCCCCAGCATTTT. Its protein product is CASRPSELSNQPQHF.

This clone was counted a single time. The chain carries TRBV5-4 and TRBJ1-1; D is unclear. V gave up 6 bases and J gave up 1 base, with 10 bases separating them. The CDR3 sequence is 13 residues long. Germline values: CDR1 SGHNT, CDR2 YYREEE (reference sequence). CDR3 DNA: TGTGCCAGCAAACTTCACCAGAACACTGAAGCTTTCTTT. Its translation: CASKLHQNTEAFF. Looking up the rest from reference TRBV5-4 and TRBJ1-1 gives the full variable domain: ETGVTQSPTHLIKTRGQQVTLRCSSQSGHNTVSWYQQALGQGPQFIFQYYREEENGRGNFPPRFSGLQFPNYSSELNVNALELDDSALYLCASKLHQNTEAFFGQGTRLTVV.